The 29 T cell receptor beta chains given below trace back to one sample, sequenced in a study of blood T cell repertoires in COVID-19. Only in-frame clones appear in the TCRdb table, and some are missing; sequencing was by immunoSEQ multiplex PCR. Of approximately 46,000 clones listed, 65% to 90% are singletons. The sample was peripheral blood. These receptors were taken from a human donor in a cohort sampled during active COVID-19.

CDR3: CASGDRSSGNTIYF. The CDR3, as DNA: TGTGCCAGCGGGGACAGGTCCTCTGGAAACACCATATATTTT. This chain connects TRBV6-5 to TRBJ1-3, with 8 bases lining up with TRBD1. The germline V gene has CDR1 MNHEY and CDR2 SVGAGI. The CDR3 runs to 14 residues. V shed 8 bases and J 0 bases; nucleotides not matched to a gene: 3.

The chain combines TRBV19 with TRBJ2-2, with D possibly matching TRBD2 (7 bases). CDR1 is LNHDA and CDR2 is SQIVND in the germline V gene (reference sequence). This CDR3 contains 16 residues. V was trimmed by 6 bases and J by 6 bases, leaving 20 bases between them. In DNA form, the CDR3 reads TGTGCCAGTAGCTCCCCGGGGGGCGTAGGTGCCGGGGAGCTGTTTTTT. It encodes CASSSPGGVGAGELFF.

The chain is built from TRBV5-3 and TRBJ1-2; D call uncertain. TRBV5-3 is recorded as an ORF, its role being uncertain. Trimming cost V 0 bases and J 2 bases, with 8 bases left between them. There are 14 residues in the CDR3. The DNA of the CDR3 is TGTGCCAGAAGCTTGGGACGAGGGAACTATGGCTACACCTTC. Translation: CARSLGRGNYGYTF.

The chain employs TRBV5-1 and TRBJ1-1, with TRBD1 matching 10 bases. CDR3 size: 15 residues. The trim removed 3 bases at V and 3 bases at J, leaving 5 bases unmatched. Germline V gives CDR1 SGHRS, CDR2 YFSETQ. This CDR3 reads CASSWRTGGDTEAFF. Here the CDR3 DNA reads TGCGCCAGCAGCTGGCGGACAGGGGGTGACACTGAAGCTTTCTTT.

This clone was seen more than once but under ten times. In DNA, the CDR3 is TGTGCCAGCAGTCGGGACAGGGGGTGGACTGAAGCTTTCTTT. It yields the protein CASSRDRGWTEAFF. The chain employs TRBV6-5 and TRBJ1-1, with 11 nucleotides matching TRBD1. V dropped 5 bases and J dropped 5; count of bases not matched to a gene: 4. Germline CDR1 and CDR2: MNHEY and SVGAGI. The CDR3 is made up of 14 amino acids.

The chain recombines TRBV7-9 with TRBJ2-6; 11 bases agree with TRBD1. The germline gives CDR1 SEHNR, CDR2 FQNEAQ (reference sequence). The junction had 7 bases not matched to a gene; V was cut back by 5 bases and J by 4 bases. The CDR3 consists of 17 residues. The CDR3, as DNA: TGTGCCAGCAGCCAGGGACAGGGGGTACCCGGGGCCAACGTCCTGACTTTC. Protein product: CASSQGQGVPGANVLTF.

This chain links TRBV30 with TRBJ1-1; D might be TRBD1 (6 bases). V was cut by 5 bases and J by 3 bases, with 25 bases left in between. This CDR3 comprises 17 residues. Germline-derived CDR1 and CDR2 are GTSNPN and SVGIG (reference sequence). The CDR3: CAWPPRGGARRDTEAFF. The CDR3 DNA is TGTGCCTGGCCTCCACGGGGGGGGGCTAGGAGGGACACTGAAGCTTTCTTT.

The chain has TRBV11-2 and TRBJ2-3; 12 bases fit TRBD2. The CDR3 runs 17 residues. The germline gives CDR1 SGHAT, CDR2 FQNNGV. Trimming removed 0 bases from V and 6 bases from J; junction bases left unmatched: 7. The chain's CDR3 is CASSLDLRLAGVDTQYF. The CDR3 nucleotides are TGTGCCAGCAGCTTAGATCTTAGACTAGCGGGAGTGGATACGCAGTATTTT.

The chain combines TRBV15 with TRBJ2-7; TRBD2 matches 7 bases. Germline assignment: CDR1 LNHNV and CDR2 YYDKDF (reference sequence). The CDR3 runs to 15 residues. J lost 2 bases, V lost 0 bases, and 4 bases had no gene match. The CDR3 bases are TGTGCCACCAGCAGAGAAAGAGGGAGGGCCTACGAGCAGTACTTC. This encodes CATSRERGRAYEQYF.

The chain employs TRBV5-8 and TRBJ1-6, with D perhaps matching TRBD1 (6 bases). Trimming took 6 bases from V and 7 from J, leaving 17 bases between them. The CDR3 is 15 residues long. Germline CDR1 is SGHTS and CDR2 is YDEGEE. This CDR3 is CASTRVTGPNSPLHF. CDR3 nucleotide sequence: TGTGCCAGCACTCGAGTAACAGGGCCCAATTCACCCCTCCACTTT.

The genes are TRBV9 and TRBJ2-5; D call uncertain. The V end was cut by 1 base, the J end by 5 bases, with 9 bases between. This CDR3 has 13 residues. The germline gives CDR1 SGDLS, CDR2 YYNGEE. The CDR3 sequence: CASSVHSSETQYF. The CDR3 bases are TGTGCCAGCAGCGTACATAGCTCGGAGACCCAGTACTTC.

V is TRBV10-3 and J is TRBJ1-1, with D tentatively TRBD1 (6 bases). Trimming removed 6 bases from V and 4 bases from J, with 15 bases in between. CDR1 and CDR2 from the germline V gene are ENHRY and SYGVKD. The CDR3 runs 14 residues. DNA for the CDR3: TGTGCCATCAGGGTTAACAGGGATGGCACTGAAGCTTTCTTT. Encoded protein: CAIRVNRDGTEAFF.

The table lists this clone with a few counts. The chain couples TRBV15 to TRBJ1-4; 10 bases agree with TRBD1. Per the germline V gene, CDR1 is LNHNV and CDR2 is YYDKDF (reference sequence). V dropped 3 bases and J dropped 3; count of bases not matched to a gene: 4. This CDR3 is built from 16 residues. CDR3 loop: CATSRTGGNSNEKLFF. CDR3 nucleotides: TGTGCCACCAGCAGGACAGGGGGCAACTCTAATGAAAAACTGTTTTTT.

This chain joins TRBV7-3 and TRBJ2-5, with TRBD2 as a possible D gene (5 bases). V shed 5 bases and J shed 7 bases, with 17 bases lying between them. The CDR3 contains 14 residues. CDR1 and CDR2 (germline): SGHTA, FQGTGA. CDR3 in DNA: TGTGCCAGCAGCCCAGAGGGCAGGTCCGGGACCCAGTACTTC. This gives the protein CASSPEGRSGTQYF.

The chain carries TRBV19 and TRBJ2-7; D might be TRBD1 (6 bases). Germline CDR1 LNHDA, CDR2 SQIVND (reference sequence). This CDR3 spans 13 amino acids. V lost 4 bases, J lost 4 bases, and 11 bases lay in between. In DNA form, the CDR3 reads TGTGCCAGTAGTACCCAAACAGGGTACGAGCAGTACTTC. It codes for CASSTQTGYEQYF.

The chain's CDR3 is CASSLGAPDEAFF. The CDR3 DNA sequence: TGCGCCAGCAGCTTAGGAGCCCCAGATGAAGCTTTCTTT. This sequence joins TRBV5-1 and TRBJ1-1; D is unresolved. Trimming left V 2 bases short and J 7 bases short, with 12 bases between. The germline CDR1 and CDR2 sequences are SGHRS and YFSETQ. The CDR3 totals 13 residues.

This clone showed up just once. The chain couples TRBV18 to TRBJ1-6; 7 bases fit TRBD1. The V gene's germline CDR1 is KGHSH and CDR2 LQKENI. J was trimmed by 7 bases and V by 3 bases; bases with no gene match: 3. The CDR3 loop spans 14 amino acids. The DNA of the CDR3 is TGTGCCAGCTCACCCACGGGACAGAATTCACCCCTCCACTTT. Translated: CASSPTGQNSPLHF.

The V and J genes are TRBV4-3 and TRBJ1-1, with D tentatively TRBD1 (5 bases). The CDR3 contains 14 residues. V was trimmed by 2 bases and J by 5 bases, leaving 12 bases between them. Germline loops: CDR1 LGHNA, CDR2 YSLEER. CDR3 amino acids: CASSQSVGTTEAFF. The CDR3 nucleotides read TGCGCCAGCAGCCAAAGCGTTGGGACTACTGAAGCTTTCTTT.

This chain connects TRBV4-3 to TRBJ1-3; D is unclear. The CDR3 covers 15 residues. Germline assignment: CDR1 LGHNA and CDR2 YSLEER. V lost 8 bases to trimming and J lost 0 bases, with 14 bases between them. The CDR3 region is CASSPDWSSGNTIYF. Here the CDR3 DNA reads TGCGCCAGCTCGCCCGACTGGAGCTCTGGAAACACCATATATTTT.

This chain links TRBV10-3 with TRBJ2-2; D might be TRBD2 (6 bases). Per the germline V gene, CDR1 is ENHRY and CDR2 is SYGVKD. The V gene lost 0 bases and the J gene lost 4 bases, with 9 bases spanning the gap. The CDR3 spans 15 residues. CDR3 region: CAISESTRGTGELFF. The CDR3 nucleotides read TGTGCCATCAGTGAGTCGACTAGGGGCACCGGGGAGCTGTTTTTT.

The sample holds one count of this clone. The chain couples TRBV7-9 to TRBJ2-7; possible D gene TRBD2, 6 bases. The CDR3 extends over 17 amino acids. Trimming took 5 bases from V and 1 from J, leaving 21 bases between them. Germline V gene data show CDR1 as SEHNR and CDR2 as FQNEAQ (reference sequence). CDR3 nucleotides: TGTGCCAGCAGCCCCAAACGGCGACTAGAAAAGTCCTACGAGCAGTACTTC. Translating gives CASSPKRRLEKSYEQYF.

Regarding this clone: Other DNA sequences within the sample encode an identical CDR3. The rearrangement joins TRBV2 to TRBJ2-1; TRBD2 might be the D (5 bases). This CDR3 comprises 15 residues. Germline CDR1 reads SNHLY; CDR2 reads FYNNEI. V was trimmed by 3 bases and J by 0 bases, leaving 9 bases between them. The CDR3 is CASSERESSYNEQFF. CDR3 DNA sequence: TGTGCCAGCAGTGAGAGGGAATCCTCCTACAATGAGCAGTTCTTC.

The chain uses TRBV7-8 and TRBJ2-1; 10 bases match TRBD2. This CDR3 has 16 residues. Per germline, CDR1 SGHVS and CDR2 FQNEAQ. V lost 8 bases to trimming and J lost 3 bases; unmatched junction nucleotides: 10. Here the CDR3 reads CASDWLAGVSYNEQFF. As DNA, the CDR3 is TGTGCCAGCGACTGGCTAGCGGGAGTAAGCTACAATGAGCAGTTCTTC.

The chain employs TRBV16 and TRBJ1-2, with D unresolved. The V end was cut by 0 bases, the J end by 4 bases, with 12 bases between. CDR3 size: 15 residues. Germline V lookup: CDR1 KGHSY, CDR2 FQNENV. CDR3 nucleotides: TGTGCCAGCAGCCAATCGGTGGGAGTTCCCTATGGCTACACCTTC. Its translation: CASSQSVGVPYGYTF.

As to this clone: The junction shows a germline mismatch at one end, possibly a read error. The chain employs TRBV5-6 and TRBJ1-6; 7 nucleotides match TRBD1. CDR1 SGHDT and CDR2 YYEEEE come from the germline V gene. The CDR3 consists of 15 residues. The DNA of the CDR3 is TGTGCCAGCAGCACCGCGGACAGGTTAAATTCTCCCCTCCACTTT. Encoded protein: CASSTADRLNSPLHF.

The rearrangement links TRBV5-1 to TRBJ1-4, with D possibly TRBD1 on 5 matching bases. This CDR3 spans 15 amino acids. CDR1 is SGHRS and CDR2 is YFSETQ in the germline V gene. The V end lost 4 bases, the J end lost 7 bases, and 17 bases lay between the germline ends. CDR3: CASSLSGLTTEKLFF. Here the CDR3 DNA reads TGCGCCAGCAGCCTGTCAGGGTTAACGACTGAAAAACTGTTTTTT.

The rearrangement uses TRBV12-5 and TRBJ2-5; 10 positions match TRBD2. This CDR3 region has 16 residues. V shed 6 bases, J shed 5 bases, and the junction held 12 bases outside the gene matches. The germline CDR1 and CDR2 sequences are LGHNT and FRNRAP. CDR3 sequence reads: CASGPGASGSGETQYF. CDR3 DNA sequence: TGTGCTAGTGGACCCGGGGCTAGCGGGAGTGGGGAGACCCAGTACTTC.

This clone was detected only once. The chain links TRBV7-2 to TRBJ2-7, with 8 bases lining up with TRBD1. CDR3 length equals 13 residues. Germline CDR1 and CDR2: SGHTA and FQGNSA. Trimming cost V 5 bases and J 3 bases; bases outside gene matches: 3. CDR3 bases: TGTGCCAGCAGCCTGGGACAGGTCTACGAGCAGTACTTC. Protein: CASSLGQVYEQYF.

This chain uses TRBV25-1 with TRBJ1-6; 10 nucleotides match TRBD1. The ends lost 1 base at V and 7 bases at J; junction bases unmatched: 1. Germline V lookup: CDR1 MGHDK, CDR2 SYGVNS. The CDR3 covers 15 residues. CDR3 residues: CASSEWDRGNSPLHF. The DNA for the CDR3 is TGTGCCAGCAGTGAATGGGACAGGGGAAATTCACCCCTCCACTTT.